The rows below give T cell receptor beta chains drawn from one sample of a study of Graves' ophthalmopathy and Graves' hyperthyroidism. From the multiplex PCR reads, TCRdb called clonotypes with MiXCR, one entry per CDR3 protein. This table has around 400,000 distinct CDR3 sequences, under 25% appearing once. The sample taken for sequencing was peripheral blood. These receptors originate from a woman under 30 with stable Graves' hyperthyroidism. The CDR3 runs from the conserved cysteine through the conserved F or W. The D gene is left open where the match is weak. Clone size appears in some rows only: once, few, many, or a class for an expanded clone.

>.|TRBJ2-2|.|TRBV11-2
CASSSHTYSSGELFF
TGTGCCAGCAGCTCCCACACTTATTCTAGCGGGGAGCTGTTTTTT
>.|TRBJ1-5|many|TRBV24-1
CAPHYQRNQPQHF
TGTGCCCCTCACTACCAACGGAATCAGCCCCAGCATTTT
>.|TRBJ1-3|.|TRBV7-6
CASSLESAGNTIYF
TGTGCCAGCAGCCTTGAAAGCGCTGGAAACACCATATATTTT
>.|TRBJ2-2|many|TRBV6-5
CASKYPTRGGELFF
TGTGCCAGCAAATACCCAACCAGGGGAGGGGAGCTGTTTTTT
>TRBD1|TRBJ2-5|.|TRBV6-1
CASSKATGTRETQYF
TGTGCCAGCAGTAAAGCGACAGGGACAAGAGAGACCCAGTACTTC
>.|TRBJ2-5|.|TRBV24-1
CATSDRGRIGETQYF
TGTGCCACCAGTGATCGTGGACGGATCGGAGAGACCCAGTACTTC
>.|TRBJ1-6|.|TRBV28
CASRTGSSVLHF
TGTGCCAGCAGAACCGGATCCTCTGTCCTCCACTTT
>.|TRBJ2-7|many|TRBV13
CASSYGQGGSEQYF
TGTGCCAGCAGCTACGGACAGGGCGGGAGCGAGCAGTACTTC
>TRBD2|TRBJ2-7|many|TRBV19
CASSIRLAGGPYEQYF
TGTGCCAGTAGTATACGCCTAGCGGGAGGCCCCTACGAGCAGTACTTC
>.|TRBJ1-2|.|TRBV28
CASSPPVMGGYGYTF
TGTGCCAGCAGTCCCCCGGTGATGGGAGGGTATGGTTACACCTTC
>.|TRBJ2-7|.|TRBV5-4
CASSFVGTTYEQYF
TGTGCCAGCAGCTTCGTGGGGACCACCTACGAGCAGTACTTC
>.|TRBJ2-7|.|TRBV11-2
CASSLETGLGIEQYF
TGTGCCAGCAGCTTAGAAACGGGACTCGGGATAGAGCAGTACTTC
>.|TRBJ2-5|many|TRBV19
CASSGSRLNNQETQYF
TGTGCCAGTAGTGGGAGCAGGCTTAATAACCAAGAGACCCAGTACTTC